The 13 T cell receptor beta chains below come from one sample, sequenced in a study of Ad26.COV2.S vaccination and SARS-CoV-2 variants. Repertoires were generated with immunoSEQ multiplex PCR, while TCRdb's copy carries only in-frame clones and drops some. The sample has fewer than 50,000 clones, about 80% seen once. The specimen comprised peripheral blood, sampled after recovery from COVID-19. The receptors were sampled from a human donor who had recovered from COVID-19.

The gene calls are TRBV11-2 and TRBJ1-1; D call uncertain. Germline V gene sequence: CDR1 SGHAT, CDR2 FQNNGV. The CDR3 loop spans 11 amino acids. V dropped 5 bases and J dropped 10 bases, with 11 bases sitting between them. CDR3 sequence: CASSPDGSAFF. CDR3 nucleotide sequence: TGTGCCAGCAGCCCGGATGGCTCAGCTTTCTTT.

The J gene is TRBJ2-3, the V gene TRBV6-5; D tentatively reads TRBD1 or TRBD2 (5 bases each). The CDR3 has 13 amino acids. The V gene's germline CDR1 is MNHEY and CDR2 SVGAGI. The CDR3 spells CVSVGAGTDTQYF. The CDR3 bases are TGTGTCTCGGTCGGGGCTGGCACAGATACGCAGTATTTT.

The chain couples TRBV6-5 to TRBJ2-6, with 7 bases that match TRBD1. The CDR3 totals 15 residues. CDR1 is MNHEY, CDR2 SVGAGI, per germline. After removal of 7 bases from V and 2 bases from J, the junction contained 5 bases not matched to a gene. The CDR3 DNA reads as TGTGCCAGCAAGGGGGCAGGGGCTGGGGCCAACGTCCTGACTTTC. The encoded protein is CASKGAGAGANVLTF.

The gene calls are TRBV11-2 and TRBJ1-4; tentatively, D is TRBD1 (5 bases). V dropped 1 base and J dropped 8 bases, with 14 bases sitting between them. Germline values: CDR1 SGHAT, CDR2 FQNNGV. The CDR3 is 15 residues long. The CDR3 DNA reads as TGTGCCAGCAGCTTAGCCCCAACAGGAGCCGAAAAACTGTTTTTT. Translated: CASSLAPTGAEKLFF. Full variable domain (missing parts from reference TRBV11-2 and TRBJ1-4): EAGVAQSPRYKIIEKRQSVAFWCNPISGHATLYWYQQILGQGPKLLIQFQNNGVVDDSQLPKDRFSAERLKGVDSTLKIQPAKLEDSAVYLCASSLAPTGAEKLFFGSGTQLSVL.

This chain links TRBV5-1 with TRBJ1-1; D is uncertain. Germline assignment: CDR1 SGHRS and CDR2 YFSETQ. Trimming took 4 bases from V and 1 from J, leaving 14 bases between them. This CDR3 contains 15 residues. The CDR3 DNA is TGCGCCAGCAGCCCGCAGCCGGGGTCGAACACTGAAGCTTTCTTT. Translated, it gives CASSPQPGSNTEAFF.

This chain uses TRBV28 with TRBJ1-3; D unresolved. The germline CDR1 and CDR2 sequences are MDHEN and SYDVKM. This CDR3 contains 14 residues. Trimming took 5 bases from V and 0 from J, leaving 8 bases between them. CDR3 amino acids: CASSRESSGNTIYF. The CDR3 coding sequence is TGTGCCAGCAGTCGGGAGAGCTCTGGAAACACCATATATTTT.

This clone is a singleton in its sample. This chain joins TRBV6-5 and TRBJ1-1; the D is unclear. Trimming took off 7 bases at V and 7 bases at J, with 19 bases between the two ends. This CDR3 is 14 amino acids long. Germline CDR1 reads MNHEY; CDR2 reads SVGAGI. CDR3: CASIRRGGSFEAFF. CDR3 DNA sequence: TGTGCCAGCATCCGCCGGGGTGGGAGCTTTGAAGCTTTCTTT.

This clone was seen a few times. The chain joins TRBV3-1 (or the pseudogene TRBV3-2) to TRBJ1-2, with D unclear. Germline lookup yields CDR1 LGHDT and CDR2 YNNKEL (reference sequence). The CDR3 is 14 residues long. V was shortened by 0 bases and J by 2 bases, with 7 bases between the two germline ends. The CDR3 DNA follows: TGTGCCAGCAGCCAAGAGTACGGAAACTATGGCTACACCTTC. This sequence encodes CASSQEYGNYGYTF.

The J gene is TRBJ2-1, the V gene TRBV5-6; D remains unclear. Germline V lookup: CDR1 SGHDT, CDR2 YYEEEE. V was clipped by 4 bases and J by 0 bases, with 17 bases between them. CDR3 length: 17 amino acids. The CDR3 here is CASSPLVLESSYNEQFF. The CDR3 DNA reads TGTGCCAGCAGCCCCCTCGTCCTGGAGAGCTCCTACAATGAGCAGTTCTTC.

V is TRBV7-3 and J is TRBJ1-1; the D is unclear. The V end was cut by 2 bases, the J end by 9 bases, with 19 bases between. CDR1 is SGHTA, CDR2 FQGTGA, per germline. The CDR3 covers 15 residues. CDR3 in DNA: TGTGCCAGCAGCTTAGGGCAAGCCCCCAACGGTAAAGCTTTCTTT. It translates to CASSLGQAPNGKAFF.

The table lists this clone with a few counts. J is TRBJ1-2 and V is TRBV5-4, with D perhaps matching TRBD1 (6 bases). CDR1 is SGHNT, CDR2 YYREEE, per germline (reference sequence). The CDR3 extends over 14 amino acids. V lost 0 bases, J lost 8 bases, and 14 bases lay in between. The CDR3 sequence: CASSLEAGGGGYTF. DNA for the CDR3: TGTGCCAGCAGCTTGGAAGCCGGGGGCGGAGGCTACACCTTC.

The chain has TRBV12-3 or TRBV12-4 and TRBJ2-1, with D uncertain. Trimming took 5 bases from V and 9 from J, leaving 11 bases between them. The CDR3 contains 12 residues. CDR3 DNA: TGTGCCAGCAGTCAAGGCGGATCTGAGCAGTTCTTC. This gives the protein CASSQGGSEQFF.

The chain has TRBV5-1 and TRBJ1-1, with D possibly being TRBD1 (6 bases). Per the germline V gene, CDR1 is SGHRS and CDR2 is YFSETQ. The germline V and J ends were trimmed by 1 base and 1 base, with 8 bases remaining between them. This CDR3 spans 14 amino acids. CDR3 region: CASSLQGPNTEAFF. The CDR3 DNA is TGCGCCAGCAGCTTGCAGGGGCCGAACACTGAAGCTTTCTTT.